This T cell receptor beta chain was retrieved from a study of vaccination effects on CD4 cells after COVID-19. Germline-derived CDR1 and CDR2 are SGHTA and FQGNSA. The CDR3 is made up of 16 amino acids. V was cut by 4 bases and J by 4 bases, with 19 bases left in between. Some clones are missing from TCRdb's copy, which holds only in-frame ones; the method was immunoSEQ multiplex PCR. Here the sample spans fewer than 80,000 clones, about 74% being singletons. A remark on this clone: Its antigen is undetermined.

Expansion of antigen-specific CD4+ T cells with viral peptide pools was carried out by the ViraFEST assay before sequencing. Following 10 days of culture, CD4+ T cells were isolated. The participants, recipients of two vaccine doses, got either BNT162b2 or mRNA-1273. The healthy vaccine recipients, who had no prior SARS-CoV-2 infection, showed negative nucleocapsid antibodies. The chain links TRBV7-2 to TRBJ1-2; D remains ambiguous. The sample consisted of CD4+ T cells from PBMCs cultured with HCoV-229E spike peptides, taken after COVID-19 vaccination. The TCR sequence derives from a human donor who received a COVID-19 vaccine. CDR3 residues: CASSSPPWTESYGYTF. CDR3 coding DNA: TGTGCCAGCAGCTCGCCACCTTGGACGGAGTCCTATGGCTACACCTTC.